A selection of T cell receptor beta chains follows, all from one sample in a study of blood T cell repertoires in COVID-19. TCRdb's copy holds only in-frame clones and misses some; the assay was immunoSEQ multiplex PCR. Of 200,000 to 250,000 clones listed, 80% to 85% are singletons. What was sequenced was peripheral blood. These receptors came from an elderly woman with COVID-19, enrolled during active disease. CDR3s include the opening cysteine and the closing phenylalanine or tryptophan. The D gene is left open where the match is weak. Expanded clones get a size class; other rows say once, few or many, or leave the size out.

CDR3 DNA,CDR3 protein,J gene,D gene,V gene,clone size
TGCGCCAGCAGCTTGGCCGCCGGGATCCTCACCTACGAGCAGTACTTC,CASSLAAGILTYEQYF,TRBJ2-7,-,TRBV5-1,-
TGTGCCAGCAGTTGGGACAGGGACGAGCAGTACTTC,CASSWDRDEQYF,TRBJ2-7,TRBD1,TRBV6-1,-
TGTGCCTGGAGTCTTGACAGGGGAAGCTCCTATAATTCACCCCTCCACTTT,CAWSLDRGSSYNSPLHF,TRBJ1-6,TRBD1,TRBV30,-
TGTGCCAGCAGCTTGGGGAGGGGCTATGGCTACACCTTC,CASSLGRGYGYTF,TRBJ1-2,-,TRBV5-4,many
TGTGCCAGCACCTTTACTAGCGGGGGATCCTACGAGCAGTACTTC,CASTFTSGGSYEQYF,TRBJ2-7,TRBD2,TRBV3-1/TRBV3-2,-
TGTGCCAGTAGATCAAAGCGGGGTGGGGACTACGAGCAGTACTTC,CASRSKRGGDYEQYF,TRBJ2-7,TRBD2,TRBV19,-
TGTGCCAGCAGCCCGGACAGGGGTACGTACGGCTACACCTTC,CASSPDRGTYGYTF,TRBJ1-2,TRBD1,TRBV5-6,-
TGTGCCAGCAGTAATACTGAAGCTTTCTTT,CASSNTEAFF,TRBJ1-1,-,TRBV7-9,-
TGTGCCAGCCGCTCAGACTCTGGGGCCAACGTCCTGACTTTC,CASRSDSGANVLTF,TRBJ2-6,-,TRBV25-1,-
TGTGCCAGCAGCCGCTCGGGACTACCGAACACCGGGGAGCTGTTTTTT,CASSRSGLPNTGELFF,TRBJ2-2,TRBD2,TRBV3-1/TRBV3-2,-
TGTGCCAGCAGCGGGACAGCCAATCAGCCCCAGCATTTT,CASSGTANQPQHF,TRBJ1-5,TRBD1,TRBV7-2,-
TGTGCCAGCAGTTTATGGGGGGGGTCTTTAGATTACAATCAGCCCCAGCATTTT,CASSLWGGSLDYNQPQHF,TRBJ1-5,-,TRBV28,-
TGTGCCAGCAGTCGCGGGGGGGTTACAGATACGCAGTATTTT,CASSRGGVTDTQYF,TRBJ2-3,TRBD2,TRBV25-1,-
TGCGCCAGCAGCTTGGACGGACAGAGCCCGTACGAGCAGTACTTC,CASSLDGQSPYEQYF,TRBJ2-7,-,TRBV5-1,few
TGTGCCAGTAAGACAGGGGAAGTGACAGATACGCAGTATTTT,CASKTGEVTDTQYF,TRBJ2-3,TRBD1,TRBV19,-
TGTGCCAGCAGCCCTAGCGGGACGTACAATGAGCAGTTCTTC,CASSPSGTYNEQFF,TRBJ2-1,TRBD2,TRBV7-3,-